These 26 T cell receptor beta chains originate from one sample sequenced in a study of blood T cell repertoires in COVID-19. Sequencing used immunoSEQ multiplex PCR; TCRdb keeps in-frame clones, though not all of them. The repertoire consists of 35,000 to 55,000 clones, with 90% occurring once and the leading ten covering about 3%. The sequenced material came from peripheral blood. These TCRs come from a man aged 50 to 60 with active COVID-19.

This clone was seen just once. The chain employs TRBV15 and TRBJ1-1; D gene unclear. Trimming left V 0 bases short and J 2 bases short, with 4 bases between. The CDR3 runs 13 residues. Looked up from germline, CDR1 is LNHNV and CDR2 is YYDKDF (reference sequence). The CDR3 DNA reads TGTGCCACCAGCAGAGATATTAACACTGAAGCTTTCTTT. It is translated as CATSRDINTEAFF.

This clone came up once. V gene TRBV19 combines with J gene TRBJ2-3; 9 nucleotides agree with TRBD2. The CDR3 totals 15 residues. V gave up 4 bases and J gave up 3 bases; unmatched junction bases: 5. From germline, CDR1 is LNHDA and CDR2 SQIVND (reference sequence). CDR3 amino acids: CASSRLSGGTDTQYF. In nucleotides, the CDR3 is TGTGCCAGTAGTAGACTGAGCGGGGGGACAGATACGCAGTATTTT.

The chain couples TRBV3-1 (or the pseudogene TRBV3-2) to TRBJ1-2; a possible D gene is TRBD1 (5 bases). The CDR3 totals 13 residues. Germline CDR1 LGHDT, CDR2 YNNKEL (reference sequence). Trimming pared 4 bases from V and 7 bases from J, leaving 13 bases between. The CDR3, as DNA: TGTGCCAGCAGCCCTAACAAGGGGTCTGGCTACACCTTC. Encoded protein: CASSPNKGSGYTF.

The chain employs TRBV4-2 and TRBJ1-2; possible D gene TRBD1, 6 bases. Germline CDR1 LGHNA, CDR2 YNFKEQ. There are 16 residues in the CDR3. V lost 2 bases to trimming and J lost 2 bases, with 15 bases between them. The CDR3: CASSQRQDRMNYGYTF. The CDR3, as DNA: TGTGCCAGCAGCCAACGACAGGACAGAATGAACTATGGCTACACCTTC.

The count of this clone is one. CDR3 coding DNA: TGTGCCAGCAGTTTTAAGACAGGGATTGGGCACACTGAAGCTTTCTTT. This encodes CASSFKTGIGHTEAFF. The chain uses TRBV6-2 or TRBV6-3 and TRBJ1-1, with 7 bases matching TRBD1. CDR1 is MNHEY and CDR2 is SVGEGT in the germline V gene. This CDR3 is 16 amino acids long. Trimming at V came to 4 bases and at J to 3 bases, leaving 11 bases not matched to a gene.

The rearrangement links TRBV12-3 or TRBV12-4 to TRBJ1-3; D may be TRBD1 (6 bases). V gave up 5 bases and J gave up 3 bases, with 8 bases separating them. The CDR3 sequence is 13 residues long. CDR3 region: CASSPGVGNTIYF. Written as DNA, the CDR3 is TGTGCCAGCAGTCCAGGGGTTGGAAACACCATATATTTT.

The CDR3 region is CASSLTGYSSYEQYF. DNA for the CDR3: TGCGCCAGCAGTCTAACAGGATATAGCTCCTACGAGCAGTACTTC. The V gene is TRBV10-2, the J gene TRBJ2-7; tentatively, D is TRBD1 (5 bases). The CDR3 is 15 residues long. Germline CDR1 is WSHSY and CDR2 is SAAADI. V was clipped by 5 bases and J by 0 bases, with 14 bases between them.

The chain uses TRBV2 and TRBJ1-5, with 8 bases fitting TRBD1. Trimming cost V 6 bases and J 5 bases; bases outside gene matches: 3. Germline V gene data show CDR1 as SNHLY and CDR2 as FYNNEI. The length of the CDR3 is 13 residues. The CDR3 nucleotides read TGTGCCAGCAGCGACAGGGGCGATCAGCCCCAGCATTTT. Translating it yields CASSDRGDQPQHF.

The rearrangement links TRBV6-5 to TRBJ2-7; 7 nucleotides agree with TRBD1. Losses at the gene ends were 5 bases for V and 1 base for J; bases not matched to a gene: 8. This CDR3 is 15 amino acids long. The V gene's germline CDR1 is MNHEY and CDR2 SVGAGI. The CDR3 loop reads CASSSPGTASYEQYF. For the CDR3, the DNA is TGTGCCAGCAGTAGCCCCGGGACAGCATCCTACGAGCAGTACTTC.

The CDR3 reads CASSYRGVYEQYF. CDR3 nucleotides: TGTGCCAGCAGTTACCGGGGAGTTTACGAGCAGTACTTC. The chain uses TRBV6-2 or TRBV6-3 and TRBJ2-7; weak D call: TRBD2 (5 bases). CDR1 is MNHEY, CDR2 SVGEGT, per germline. This CDR3 contains 13 residues. Trimming took 2 bases from V and 4 from J, leaving 9 bases between them.

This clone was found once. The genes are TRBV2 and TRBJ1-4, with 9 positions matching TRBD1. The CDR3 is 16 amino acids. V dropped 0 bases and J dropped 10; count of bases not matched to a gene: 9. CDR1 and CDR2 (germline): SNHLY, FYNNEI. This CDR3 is CASSEALRGTGTKLFF. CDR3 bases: TGTGCCAGCAGTGAAGCGCTTCGGGGGACAGGGACAAAACTGTTTTTT.

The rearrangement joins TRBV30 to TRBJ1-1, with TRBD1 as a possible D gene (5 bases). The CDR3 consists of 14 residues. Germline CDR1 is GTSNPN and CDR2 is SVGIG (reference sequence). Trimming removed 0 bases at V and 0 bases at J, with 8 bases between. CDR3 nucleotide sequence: TGTGCCTGGAGTGTTGACAGTTTGAACACTGAAGCTTTCTTT. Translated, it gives CAWSVDSLNTEAFF.

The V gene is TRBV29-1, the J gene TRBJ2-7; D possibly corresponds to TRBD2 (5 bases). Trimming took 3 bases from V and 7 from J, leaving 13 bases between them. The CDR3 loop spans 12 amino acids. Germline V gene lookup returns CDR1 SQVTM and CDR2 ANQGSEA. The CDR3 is CSVDLRVGEQYF. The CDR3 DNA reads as TGCAGCGTTGATCTGAGGGTGGGGGAGCAGTACTTC.

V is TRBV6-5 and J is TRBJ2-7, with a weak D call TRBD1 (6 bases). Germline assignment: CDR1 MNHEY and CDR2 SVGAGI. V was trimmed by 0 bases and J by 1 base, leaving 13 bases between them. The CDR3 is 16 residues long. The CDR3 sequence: CASSYSMGHRSYEQYF. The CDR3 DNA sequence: TGTGCCAGCAGTTACTCGATGGGACACAGATCCTACGAGCAGTACTTC.

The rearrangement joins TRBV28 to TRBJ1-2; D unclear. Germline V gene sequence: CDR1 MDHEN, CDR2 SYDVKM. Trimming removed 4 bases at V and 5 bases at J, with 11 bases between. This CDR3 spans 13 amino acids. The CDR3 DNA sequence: TGTGCCAGCAGTTCCCCACCGCGGTATGGCTACACCTTC. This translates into CASSSPPRYGYTF.

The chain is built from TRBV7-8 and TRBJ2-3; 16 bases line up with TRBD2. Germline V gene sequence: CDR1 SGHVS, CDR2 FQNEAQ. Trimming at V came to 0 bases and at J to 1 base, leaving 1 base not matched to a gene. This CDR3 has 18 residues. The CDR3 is CASSLAGLAGGGTDTQYF. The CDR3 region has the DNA TGTGCCAGCAGCTTAGCGGGACTAGCGGGGGGGGGCACAGATACGCAGTATTTT.

The CDR3 loop is CASSYRTGGHEQYF. The CDR3 DNA follows: TGTGCCAGCAGTTACCGGACAGGGGGCCACGAGCAGTACTTC. The chain couples TRBV6-2 or TRBV6-3 to TRBJ2-7, with 11 bases fitting TRBD1. From germline, CDR1 is MNHEY and CDR2 SVGEGT. After removal of 2 bases from V and 5 bases from J, the junction contained 2 bases not matched to a gene. The CDR3 is 14 residues long.

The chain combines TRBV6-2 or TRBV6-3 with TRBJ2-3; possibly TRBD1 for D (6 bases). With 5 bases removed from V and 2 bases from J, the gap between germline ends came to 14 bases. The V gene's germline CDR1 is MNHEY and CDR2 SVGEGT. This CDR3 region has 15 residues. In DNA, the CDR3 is TGTGCCAGCAGTCCCCAGACAGGAGCCACAGATACGCAGTATTTT. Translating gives CASSPQTGATDTQYF.

The CDR3 loop reads CASSYRTGFSSAQYF. The CDR3 region has the DNA TGTGCCAGCAGTTACCGGACAGGGTTTTCTTCGGCCCAGTACTTC. The V gene is TRBV6-5, the J gene TRBJ2-5; 8 bases align to TRBD1. The V gene's germline CDR1 is MNHEY and CDR2 SVGAGI. CDR3 length equals 15 residues. With V trimmed by 2 bases and J by 9 bases, 11 bases remained unmatched.

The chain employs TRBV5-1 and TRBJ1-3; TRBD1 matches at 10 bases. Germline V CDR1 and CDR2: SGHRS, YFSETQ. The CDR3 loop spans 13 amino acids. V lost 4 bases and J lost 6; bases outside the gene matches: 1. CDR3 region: CASSGTGENTIYF. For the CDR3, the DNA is TGCGCCAGCAGCGGGACAGGGGAAAACACCATATATTTT. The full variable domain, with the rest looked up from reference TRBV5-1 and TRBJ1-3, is KAGVTQTPRYLIKTRGQQVTLSCSPISGHRSVSWYQQTPGQGLQFLFEYFSETQRNKGNFPGRFSGRQFSNSRSEMNVSTLELGDSALYLCASSGTGENTIYFGEGSWLTVV.

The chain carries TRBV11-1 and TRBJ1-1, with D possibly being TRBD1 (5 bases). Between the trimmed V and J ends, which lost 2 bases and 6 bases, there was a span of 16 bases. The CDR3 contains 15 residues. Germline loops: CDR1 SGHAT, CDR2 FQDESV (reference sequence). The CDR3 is CASSLTATGIPEAFF. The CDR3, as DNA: TGTGCCAGCAGCTTAACCGCCACAGGTATCCCTGAAGCTTTCTTT.

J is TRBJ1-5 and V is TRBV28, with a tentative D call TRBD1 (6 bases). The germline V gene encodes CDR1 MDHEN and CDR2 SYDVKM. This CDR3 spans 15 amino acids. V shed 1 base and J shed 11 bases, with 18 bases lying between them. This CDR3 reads CASSLSGQGNQAQHF. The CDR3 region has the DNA TGTGCCAGCAGTTTATCTGGGCAGGGGAATCAAGCCCAGCATTTT.

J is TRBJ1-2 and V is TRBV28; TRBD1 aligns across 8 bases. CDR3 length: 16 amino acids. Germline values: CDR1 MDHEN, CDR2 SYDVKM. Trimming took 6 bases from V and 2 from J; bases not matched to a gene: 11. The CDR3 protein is CASRGPNRGTNYGYTF. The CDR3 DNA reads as TGTGCCAGCAGGGGTCCCAACAGGGGGACAAACTATGGCTACACCTTC.

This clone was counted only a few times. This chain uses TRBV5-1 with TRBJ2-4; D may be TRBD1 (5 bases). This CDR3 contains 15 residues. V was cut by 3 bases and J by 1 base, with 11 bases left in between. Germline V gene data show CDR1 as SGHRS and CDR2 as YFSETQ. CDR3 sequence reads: CASSSEGDAKNIQYF. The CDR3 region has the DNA TGCGCCAGCAGCTCGGAAGGGGATGCCAAAAACATTCAGTACTTC.

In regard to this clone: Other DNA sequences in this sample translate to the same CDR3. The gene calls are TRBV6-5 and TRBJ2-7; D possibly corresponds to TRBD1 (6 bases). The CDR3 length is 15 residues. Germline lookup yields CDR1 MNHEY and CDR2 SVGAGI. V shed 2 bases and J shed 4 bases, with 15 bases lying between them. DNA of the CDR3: TGTGCCAGCAGTTACACACAGGGCCGGCCGTACGAGCAGTACTTC. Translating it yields CASSYTQGRPYEQYF.

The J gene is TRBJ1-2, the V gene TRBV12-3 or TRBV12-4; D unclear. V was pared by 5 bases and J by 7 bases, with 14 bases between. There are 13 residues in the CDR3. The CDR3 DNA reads TGTGCCAGCAGTCCCGAGGGATTCGCTGGCTACACCTTC. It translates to CASSPEGFAGYTF.